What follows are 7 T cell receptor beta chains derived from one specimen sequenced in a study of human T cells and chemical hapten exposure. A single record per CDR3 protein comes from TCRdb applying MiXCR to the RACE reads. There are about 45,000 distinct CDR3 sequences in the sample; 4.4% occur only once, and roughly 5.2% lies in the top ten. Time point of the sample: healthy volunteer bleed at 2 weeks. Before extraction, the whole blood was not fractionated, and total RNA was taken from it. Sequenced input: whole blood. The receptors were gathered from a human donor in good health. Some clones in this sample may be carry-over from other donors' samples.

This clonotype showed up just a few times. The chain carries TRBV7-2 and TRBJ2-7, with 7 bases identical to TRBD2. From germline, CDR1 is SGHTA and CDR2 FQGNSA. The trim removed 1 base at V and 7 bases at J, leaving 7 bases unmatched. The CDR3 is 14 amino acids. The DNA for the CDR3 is TGTGCCAGCAGCTTAGTTGCCGGGAGGAGTGAGCAGTACTTC. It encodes CASSLVAGRSEQYF. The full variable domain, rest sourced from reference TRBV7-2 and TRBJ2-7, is GAGVSQSPSNKVTEKGKDVELRCDPISGHTALYWYRQSLGQGLEFLIYFQGNSAPDKSGLPSDRFSAERTGGSVSTLTIQRTQQEDSAVYLCASSLVAGRSEQYFGPGTRLTVT.

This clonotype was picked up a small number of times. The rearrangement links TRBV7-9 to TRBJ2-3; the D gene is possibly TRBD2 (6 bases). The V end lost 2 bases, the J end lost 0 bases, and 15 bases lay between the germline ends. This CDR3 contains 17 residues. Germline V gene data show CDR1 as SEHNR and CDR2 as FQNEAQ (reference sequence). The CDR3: CASSLRLPGTSTDTQYF. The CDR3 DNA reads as TGTGCCAGCAGCTTAAGGTTGCCCGGGACTAGCACAGATACGCAGTATTTT.

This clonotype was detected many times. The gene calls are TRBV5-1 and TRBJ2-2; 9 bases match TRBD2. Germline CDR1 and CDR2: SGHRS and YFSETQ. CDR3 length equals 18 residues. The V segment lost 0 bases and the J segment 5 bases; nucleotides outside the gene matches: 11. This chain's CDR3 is CASSLVVAGVGGTGELFF. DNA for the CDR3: TGCGCCAGCAGCTTGGTAGTAGCGGGAGTAGGTGGTACCGGGGAGCTGTTTTTT.

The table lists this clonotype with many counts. In DNA form, the CDR3 reads TGTGCCAGCAGCTTAACAGGCGTTCGGAGCGGGGGGACCGGGGAGCTGTTTTTT. It translates to CASSLTGVRSGGTGELFF. The V gene is TRBV7-3, the J gene TRBJ2-2; 9 positions match TRBD2. This CDR3 contains 18 residues. CDR1 SGHTA and CDR2 FQGTGA come from the germline V gene. Germline trimming cut 0 bases from V and 5 bases from J; bases unmatched to any gene: 10.

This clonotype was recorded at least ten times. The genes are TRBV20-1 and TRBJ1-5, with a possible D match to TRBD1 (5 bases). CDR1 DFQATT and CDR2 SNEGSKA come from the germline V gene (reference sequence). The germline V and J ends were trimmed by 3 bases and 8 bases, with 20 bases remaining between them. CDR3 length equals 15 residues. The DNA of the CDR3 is TGCAGTGCTAGTCTTTCAGGGCGACCTACGGAGCCCCAGCATTTT. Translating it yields CSASLSGRPTEPQHF.

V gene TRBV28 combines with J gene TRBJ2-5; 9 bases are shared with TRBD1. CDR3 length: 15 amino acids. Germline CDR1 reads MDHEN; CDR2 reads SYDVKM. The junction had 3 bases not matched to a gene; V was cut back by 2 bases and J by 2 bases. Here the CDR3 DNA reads TGTGCCAGCAGTTTACCCGGGACAGGGCAAGAGACCCAGTACTTC. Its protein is CASSLPGTGQETQYF.

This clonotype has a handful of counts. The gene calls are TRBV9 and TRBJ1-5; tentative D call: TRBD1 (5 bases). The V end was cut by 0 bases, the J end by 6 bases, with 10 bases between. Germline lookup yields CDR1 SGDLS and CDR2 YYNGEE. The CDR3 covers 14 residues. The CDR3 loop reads CASSVDPGGQPQHF. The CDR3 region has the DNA TGTGCCAGCAGCGTAGACCCCGGGGGTCAGCCCCAGCATTTT. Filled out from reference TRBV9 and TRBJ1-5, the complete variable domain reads DSGVTQTPKHLITATGQRVTLRCSPRSGDLSVYWYQQSLDQGLQFLIQYYNGEERAKGNILERFSAQQFPDLHSELNLSSLELGDSALYFCASSVDPGGQPQHFGDGTRLSIL.